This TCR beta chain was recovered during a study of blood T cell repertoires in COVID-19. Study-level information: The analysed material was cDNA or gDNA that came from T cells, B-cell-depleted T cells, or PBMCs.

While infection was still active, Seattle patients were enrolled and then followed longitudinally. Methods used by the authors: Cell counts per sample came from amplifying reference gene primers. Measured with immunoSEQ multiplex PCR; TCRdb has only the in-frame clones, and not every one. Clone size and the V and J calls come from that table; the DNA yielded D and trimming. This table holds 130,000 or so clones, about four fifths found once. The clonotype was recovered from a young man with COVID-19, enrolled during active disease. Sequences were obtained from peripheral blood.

CDR3 region: CASSESLGGVYEQYF. The CDR3 region has the DNA TGCGCCAGCAGTGAGTCGTTAGGGGGGGTCTACGAGCAGTACTTC. The V and J genes are TRBV10-1 and TRBJ2-7; D perhaps matches TRBD2 (7 bases). The V and J ends lost 0 bases and 3 bases respectively, with 12 bases between them. The V gene's germline CDR1 is WNHNN and CDR2 SYGVQD (reference sequence). The CDR3 contains 15 residues.